This record covers a single T cell receptor beta chain. The data are from a study of control samples from healthy donors and cancer patients. Assay: immunoSEQ multiplex PCR; the TCRdb copy retains only in-frame clones and omits some. The data hold around 80,000 clones, with around nine tenths observed a single time. The CDR3 runs 13 residues. The V end was cut by 8 bases, the J end by 2 bases, with 10 bases between. CDR1 is LNHNV and CDR2 is YYDKDF in the germline V gene (reference sequence). The specimen sequenced was blood. The J gene is TRBJ1-5, the V gene TRBV15, with D uncertain. This receptor was taken from a man aged 45-60 years in good health. This chain's CDR3 is CATGRFGNQPQHF. The CDR3 DNA sequence: TGTGCCACCGGCCGTTTTGGCAATCAGCCCCAGCATTTT.